Following are 27 T cell receptor beta chains from one sample sequenced in a study of regulatory T cells in long-lasting Graves disease. The TCR beta library used iRepertoire HTBI primers with Arm-PCR amplification of CDR3. TCRdb called the multiplex PCR reads again in MiXCR, with one record for every CDR3 protein. The sample holds about 240,000 distinct CDR3 sequences; just over 20% are singletons and the top ten take approximately 15%. Time point here: newly diagnosed GD, antithyroid drugs for less than 3 months. The TCR library used RNA extracted from PBMCs. The sequencing used peripheral blood mononuclear cells (PBMCs), collected at new diagnosis, from a patient treated with antithyroid drugs. Receptors originate from a female donor with Graves disease.

This clonotype came up many times. The CDR3: CASSPKTGTGELFF. CDR3 nucleotide sequence: TGTGCCAGCAGCCCGAAGACAGGGACGGGGGAGCTGTTTTTT. V and J are TRBV11-2 and TRBJ2-2, with TRBD1 matching 7 bases. The V and J ends lost 5 bases and 8 bases, in that order; junction bases with no gene match: 8. CDR1 and CDR2 from the germline V gene are SGHAT and FQNNGV. The length of the CDR3 is 14 residues.

This clonotype showed up just a few times. The chain links TRBV7-2 to TRBJ1-2; D remains unclear. The CDR3 length is 15 residues. V shed 1 base and J shed 1 base, with 10 bases lying between them. The V gene's germline CDR1 is SGHTA and CDR2 FQGNSA. This CDR3 is CASSLDGTNNYGYTF. The DNA for the CDR3 is TGTGCCAGCAGCTTAGACGGAACTAATAACTATGGCTACACCTTC.

The CDR3 bases are TGTGCCAGTAGTACCGGGGGGGGATCCGAGACCCAGTACTTC. Encoded protein: CASSTGGGSETQYF. The chain recombines TRBV19 with TRBJ2-5; 8 bases map to TRBD2. J was trimmed by 5 bases and V by 4 bases; bases with no gene match: 6. The germline V gene encodes CDR1 LNHDA and CDR2 SQIVND (reference sequence). The CDR3 has 14 residues.

The sample holds many counts of this clonotype. The V and J genes are TRBV12-3 or TRBV12-4 and TRBJ2-3; 14 bases agree with TRBD2. The CDR3 spans 16 residues. V lost 6 bases, J lost 6 bases, and 8 bases stayed unmatched. The CDR3 DNA reads as TGTGCCAGCAGGGGGACTAGCGGGAGTAAAGGGGATACGCAGTATTTT. Its translation: CASRGTSGSKGDTQYF.

Many counts were recorded for this clonotype. This chain connects TRBV20-1 to TRBJ2-5; weak D call: TRBD2 (5 bases). CDR1 and CDR2 (germline): DFQATT, SNEGSKA (reference sequence). The CDR3 has 14 amino acids. Trimming cost V 0 bases and J 5 bases, with 13 bases left between them. The CDR3 DNA sequence: TGCAGTGCTAGAGATCGGGAAAGTCGGGAGACCCAGTACTTC. Its translation: CSARDRESRETQYF.

This clonotype has more than one count but fewer than ten. Possible read error: a much larger clone is one base away. The chain employs TRBV5-5 and TRBJ2-7, with 11 bases aligning to TRBD2. The CDR3 is 15 residues long. Losses at the gene ends were 2 bases for V and 3 bases for J; bases not matched to a gene: 4. CDR1 is SGHKS, CDR2 YYEKEE, per germline (reference sequence). The CDR3 protein is CASSFGGTSGYEQYF. Here the CDR3 DNA reads TGTGCCAGCAGCTTTGGTGGGACTAGCGGCTACGAGCAGTACTTC. The full variable domain, completed using reference TRBV5-5 and TRBJ2-7, is DAGVTQSPTHLIKTRGQQVTLRCSPISGHKSVSWYQQVLGQGPQFIFQYYEKEERGRGNFPDRFSARQFPNYSSELNVNALLLGDSALYLCASSFGGTSGYEQYFGPGTRLTVT.

This clonotype was recorded many times. The chain links TRBV20-1 to TRBJ2-1; 13 positions agree with TRBD2. J was trimmed by 0 bases and V by 6 bases; bases with no gene match: 8. This CDR3 contains 17 residues. Germline V gene lookup returns CDR1 DFQATT and CDR2 SNEGSKA (reference sequence). CDR3 DNA: TGCAGTGCGAGGACTAGCGGGAGTCAAAGCTCCTACAATGAGCAGTTCTTC. As protein: CSARTSGSQSSYNEQFF.

This clonotype was recorded at least ten times. The V and J genes are TRBV10-3 and TRBJ1-1; D is uncertain. Trimming pared 3 bases from V and 5 bases from J, leaving 13 bases between. Germline V gene lookup returns CDR1 ENHRY and CDR2 SYGVKD. The CDR3 extends over 14 amino acids. CDR3 sequence reads: CAISDGRRGTEAFF. CDR3 DNA: TGTGCCATCAGTGATGGACGACGGGGAACTGAAGCTTTCTTT.

In this sample, this clonotype turned up a few times. Just one base apart from a much larger clone, this may be a read error. This chain links TRBV20-1 with TRBJ2-7; D may be TRBD1 or TRBD2 (5 bases each). There are 14 residues in the CDR3. Trimming removed 1 base from V and 0 bases from J, with 10 bases in between. Germline CDR1 and CDR2: DFQATT and SNEGSKA (reference sequence). The CDR3 region is CSARARAGSYEQYF. In nucleotides, the CDR3 is TGCAGTGCTAGAGCCAGGGCGGGCTCCTACGAGCAGTACTTC.

The chain has TRBV9 and TRBJ1-1; no clear D. Germline V gives CDR1 SGDLS, CDR2 YYNGEE. The CDR3 has 13 residues. The V gene lost 3 bases and the J gene lost 4 bases, with 10 bases spanning the gap. CDR3 sequence reads: CASSDREGTEAFF. CDR3 DNA sequence: TGTGCCAGCAGCGACCGGGAGGGCACTGAAGCTTTCTTT.

This clonotype was seen many times. The CDR3 here is CASSMNQNYGYTF. The DNA for the CDR3 is TGTGCCAGCAGCATGAACCAAAACTATGGCTACACCTTC. The V call is TRBV12-3 or TRBV12-4, the J call TRBJ1-2, with unresolved D. Trimming took off 6 bases at V and 2 bases at J, with 10 bases between the two ends. The length of the CDR3 is 13 residues.

Ten or more counts support this clonotype. The rearrangement links TRBV9 to TRBJ2-1; TRBD2 agrees at 10 bases. The CDR3 consists of 15 residues. Unmatched junction bases numbered 5, after V lost 3 bases and J lost 5 bases. CDR1 and CDR2 from the germline V gene are SGDLS and YYNGEE. As DNA, the CDR3 is TGTGCCAGCAGCGGGCGACTAGCGGGTGACAATGAGCAGTTCTTC. This codes for CASSGRLAGDNEQFF. The whole variable domain, remainder taken from reference TRBV9 and TRBJ2-1, is DSGVTQTPKHLITATGQRVTLRCSPRSGDLSVYWYQQSLDQGLQFLIQYYNGEERAKGNILERFSAQQFPDLHSELNLSSLELGDSALYFCASSGRLAGDNEQFFGPGTRLTVL.

The table lists this clonotype with many counts. This chain connects TRBV11-3 to TRBJ2-2, with D perhaps TRBD2 (6 bases). Trimming removed 8 bases from V and 6 bases from J, with 19 bases in between. CDR3 length equals 15 residues. CDR1 is SGHNT and CDR2 is YENEEA in the germline V gene. In nucleotides, the CDR3 is TGTGCCAGCTTGTACGGGACTCCGGGGGCCGGGGAGCTGTTTTTT. This sequence encodes CASLYGTPGAGELFF.

This clonotype showed up just a few times. The genes are TRBV20-1 and TRBJ2-2; D remains ambiguous. The CDR3 consists of 17 residues. CDR1 is DFQATT, CDR2 SNEGSKA, per germline (reference sequence). V lost 0 bases, J lost 0 bases, and 14 bases lay in between. The CDR3 spells CSARDMNRPTNTGELFF. The CDR3 nucleotides read TGCAGTGCTAGAGATATGAACAGACCCACGAACACCGGGGAGCTGTTTTTT.

In its sample, this clonotype was seen a few times. The chain employs TRBV28 and TRBJ2-5, with TRBD1 matching over 7 bases. Germline V CDR1 and CDR2: MDHEN, SYDVKM. There are 15 residues in the CDR3. The V segment lost 6 bases and the J segment 4 bases; nucleotides outside the gene matches: 11. Here the CDR3 reads CASSPGGGRAETQYF. The CDR3 nucleotides are TGTGCCAGCAGCCCAGGGGGTGGCCGGGCAGAGACCCAGTACTTC.

This clonotype was seen many times. V usage is TRBV28 and J usage is TRBJ1-6; D remains unclear. The germline V gene encodes CDR1 MDHEN and CDR2 SYDVKM. The CDR3 contains 15 residues. The V end was cut by 6 bases, the J end by 9 bases, with 18 bases between. The CDR3, as DNA: TGTGCCAGCAGCCCGACCGGAGGACTCTTTTCACCCCTCCACTTT. It codes for CASSPTGGLFSPLHF.

A few counts support this clonotype. V and J are TRBV6-1 and TRBJ2-2; 12 nucleotides agree with TRBD1. This CDR3 is 16 amino acids long. V shed 5 bases and J 9 bases; nucleotides not matched to a gene: 10. Germline CDR1 reads MNHNS; CDR2 reads SASEGT. Written as DNA, the CDR3 is TGTGCCAGCAGTATCCGGGACAGGGGGCTTGCGAGGGAGCTGTTTTTT. Translating gives CASSIRDRGLARELFF.

This clonotype has at least ten counts. The chain has TRBV7-9 and TRBJ2-3; 8 bases fit TRBD2. The V gene end was trimmed by 1 base and the J gene end by 10 bases; junction bases not matched to a gene: 7. Germline V gives CDR1 SEHNR, CDR2 FQNEAQ (reference sequence). The length of the CDR3 is 14 residues. CDR3: CASSLGVGGAAQYF. The DNA of the CDR3 is TGTGCCAGCAGCTTAGGGGTCGGGGGGGCCGCGCAGTATTTT.

This clonotype appeared a few times. This likely came from a read error, as a far larger clone is one base away. This chain joins TRBV20-1 and TRBJ2-4; the D is unclear. Trimming cost V 5 bases and J 13 bases, with 15 bases left between them. Germline V gene lookup returns CDR1 DFQATT and CDR2 SNEGSKA (reference sequence). The CDR3 contains 11 residues. The CDR3 sequence is CSAHVYNEQYF. The CDR3 DNA sequence: TGCAGTGCTCACGTCTACAATGAGCAGTACTTC.

The sample holds many counts of this clonotype. V gene TRBV6-1 combines with J gene TRBJ1-5; D unclear. The germline gives CDR1 MNHNS, CDR2 SASEGT. CDR3 length equals 16 residues. The V and J ends lost 6 bases and 3 bases respectively, with 18 bases between them. As DNA, the CDR3 is TGTGCCAGCAGGTCGCCGGACCTGAGCCTCAATCAGCCCCAGCATTTT. Translation gives CASRSPDLSLNQPQHF.

In this sample, this clonotype turned up many times. The chain joins TRBV20-1 to TRBJ1-4; unclear D gene. The germline gives CDR1 DFQATT, CDR2 SNEGSKA (reference sequence). This CDR3 spans 13 amino acids. V lost 3 bases to trimming and J lost 1 base, with 6 bases between them. CDR3 sequence (DNA): TGCAGTGCTAGGATGGGAACTAATGAAAAACTGTTTTTT. Translated: CSARMGTNEKLFF.

This clonotype has ten or more counts. CDR3 bases: TGTGCCAGCAGCTTAGAAGGAAAAGGATCCTACACCTTC. As protein: CASSLEGKGSYTF. The rearrangement uses TRBV11-3 and TRBJ1-2, with D hard to call. This CDR3 is built from 13 residues. V lost 0 bases to trimming and J lost 10 bases, with 12 bases between them. CDR1 SGHNT and CDR2 YENEEA come from the germline V gene.

The chain is built from TRBV7-6 and TRBJ1-4; 7 nucleotides match TRBD1. There are 14 residues in the CDR3. V lost 6 bases and J lost 7; bases outside the gene matches: 8. Germline V gene lookup returns CDR1 SGHVS and CDR2 FNYEAQ. This CDR3 is CASSRQGRGEKLFF. The CDR3, as DNA: TGTGCCAGCAGTCGACAGGGTCGGGGTGAAAAACTGTTTTTT.

A single count supports this clonotype. A far larger clone is one base from this, pointing to a likely read error. The chain employs TRBV2 and TRBJ1-2, with D possibly being TRBD1 (5 bases). CDR1 and CDR2 (germline): SNHLY, FYNNEI. Trimming removed 7 bases at V and 7 bases at J, with 19 bases between. The CDR3 spans 14 residues. This CDR3 is CASTKPGRVSGYTF. The CDR3 DNA reads TGTGCCAGCACCAAACCGGGACGGGTTTCTGGCTACACCTTC.

This clonotype was found a few times. A read error may explain this, as a much larger clone is one base away. The chain joins TRBV14 to TRBJ1-2; D not resolved. The CDR3 runs to 12 residues. V lost 0 bases and J lost 5, with 4 bases in between. From germline, CDR1 is SGHDN and CDR2 FVKESK. This CDR3 is CASSQDRYGYTF. DNA of the CDR3: TGTGCCAGCAGCCAAGACAGATATGGCTACACCTTC.

This clonotype has ten or more counts. The chain links TRBV11-2 to TRBJ1-2, with D possibly matching TRBD1 (5 bases). The CDR3 is 16 amino acids. In germline, CDR1 is SGHAT, CDR2 FQNNGV. V shed 5 bases and J shed 2 bases, with 18 bases lying between them. Here the CDR3 DNA reads TGTGCCAGCAGCCACTTAGACAGAAAGAAAAACTATGGCTACACCTTC. Its protein product is CASSHLDRKKNYGYTF.

The chain links TRBV6-9 to TRBJ2-7, with 11 bases fitting TRBD2. The ends lost 4 bases at V and 2 bases at J; junction bases unmatched: 4. Germline CDR1 and CDR2: MNHGY and SVAAGI. The CDR3 is 15 residues long. CDR3 sequence: CASSWTSGYTYEQYF. CDR3 coding DNA: TGTGCCAGCAGTTGGACTAGCGGGTATACCTACGAGCAGTACTTC.